This TCR beta chain was observed in a study of shared clonotypes between healthy human individuals. Notes on the study in general: The sole specimen, blood, was sampled, and tissue repertoires likely differ.

The germline CDR1 and CDR2 sequences are MDHEN and SYDVKM. The V and J ends lost 2 bases and 1 base respectively, with 2 bases between them. The CDR3 contains 12 residues. Concerning this clone itself: Its specificity is not known.

The method was immunoSEQ multiplex PCR; TCRdb's version includes in-frame clones alone and lacks a portion of them. Of roughly 2.6 million clones in the sample, roughly nine tenths were seen once. Sequenced material: naive CD4+ T cells sorted from blood. Subset specified: CD45RA+ positively selected. The genes are TRBV28 and TRBJ1-2; no clear D. This TCR came from a man younger than 30 in good health. The CDR3 DNA sequence: TGTGCCAGCAGTTTAGATAACTATGGCTACACCTTC. Amino acid sequence: CASSLDNYGYTF.